Below, 23 T cell receptor beta chains from the same sample are listed, as sequenced in a study of vaccination effects on CD4 cells after COVID-19. ViraFEST assay sequencing came after antigen-specific CD4+ T cells were expanded with viral peptide pools. CD4+ T cell isolation took place after 10 days of culture. Between March and December 2020, the person had a SARS-CoV-2 infection that PCR confirmed. These receptors have no identified antigens. TCRdb's copy holds only in-frame clones and misses some; the assay was immunoSEQ multiplex PCR. Of 20,000 to 25,000 clones in the sample, roughly 69% were seen once. Sample: CD4+ T cells from PBMCs cultured with a peptide pool, taken before COVID-19 vaccination. All receptors derive from a human donor who had a prior SARS-CoV-2 infection.

This clone has more than one count but fewer than ten. V and J are TRBV5-6 and TRBJ2-7, with 11 bases aligning to TRBD2. Germline CDR1 is SGHDT and CDR2 is YYEEEE. CDR3 size: 15 residues. V trimming: 2 bases; J trimming: 8 bases; junction bases outside the gene matches: 9. As DNA, the CDR3 is TGTGCCAGCAGCTTATTTAGCGGGAGGGCCTGGAAGCAGTACTTC. Its translation is CASSLFSGRAWKQYF. Based on the CDR3 plus reference TRBV5-6 and TRBJ2-7, the full variable domain is DAGVTQSPTHLIKTRGQQVTLRCSPKSGHDTVSWYQQALGQGPQFIFQYYEEEERQRGNFPDRFSGHQFPNYSSELNVNALLLGDSALYLCASSLFSGRAWKQYFGPGTRLTVT.

This chain joins TRBV7-8 and TRBJ2-1; TRBD2 agrees at 8 bases. Germline V gene data show CDR1 as SGHVS and CDR2 as FQNEAQ. V lost 1 base and J lost 3; bases outside the gene matches: 2. This CDR3 spans 15 amino acids. The DNA for the CDR3 is TGTGCCAGCAGCTTAGAACGGGGGGGCTACAATGAGCAGTTCTTC. This translates into CASSLERGGYNEQFF.

The J gene is TRBJ1-1, the V gene TRBV6-6, with D tentatively TRBD1 (6 bases). CDR3 length: 14 amino acids. Trimming left V 6 bases short and J 3 bases short, with 14 bases between. The germline CDR1 and CDR2 sequences are MNHNY and SVGAGI (reference sequence). The CDR3: CASSPSGGHTEAFF. DNA for the CDR3: TGTGCCAGCAGCCCCTCGGGGGGGCACACTGAAGCTTTCTTT.

This clone was detected a few times. This chain uses TRBV5-1 with TRBJ1-4, with unresolved D. CDR3 length equals 14 residues. The germline V and J ends were trimmed by 4 bases and 7 bases, with 14 bases remaining between them. CDR1 is SGHRS and CDR2 is YFSETQ in the germline V gene. The CDR3 region is CASSPTAIFEKLFF. CDR3 nucleotide sequence: TGCGCCAGCAGCCCGACTGCAATATTTGAAAAACTGTTTTTT.

The genes are TRBV5-4 and TRBJ2-1; TRBD2 aligns across 7 bases. The CDR3 has 15 residues. Trimming cost V 4 bases and J 9 bases; bases outside gene matches: 13. CDR1 and CDR2 from the germline V gene are SGHNT and YYREEE (reference sequence). CDR3 amino acids: CASSPWEGGGSEQFF. The CDR3 bases are TGTGCCAGCAGCCCGTGGGAGGGCGGGGGATCTGAGCAGTTCTTC.

V and J are TRBV2 and TRBJ2-7; no definite D call. Trimming removed 4 bases from V and 2 bases from J, with 12 bases in between. The CDR3 contains 14 residues. The germline V gene has CDR1 SNHLY and CDR2 FYNNEI. The CDR3 loop is CASSVPASPYEQYF. CDR3 coding DNA: TGTGCCAGCAGTGTCCCGGCCTCCCCCTACGAGCAGTACTTC.

Only one count was recorded for this clone. The V call is TRBV13, the J call TRBJ2-1; 11 bases map to TRBD2. This CDR3 comprises 12 residues. J was trimmed by 8 bases and V by 6 bases; bases with no gene match: 0. CDR1 and CDR2 (germline): PRHDT, FYEKMQ (reference sequence). CDR3 protein: CASRLAGDEQFF. CDR3 in DNA: TGTGCCAGCAGACTAGCGGGAGATGAGCAGTTCTTC.

This chain joins TRBV15 and TRBJ1-1, with 8 nucleotides matching TRBD1. Germline V CDR1 and CDR2: LNHNV, YYDKDF (reference sequence). The CDR3 has 14 amino acids. With 3 bases clipped from V and 5 bases from J, the junction kept 5 bases outside the gene matches. The CDR3 loop reads CATSRDRVGTEAFF. DNA of the CDR3: TGTGCCACCAGCAGGGACAGGGTGGGTACTGAAGCTTTCTTT.

V is TRBV5-1 and J is TRBJ2-7; TRBD1 matches 7 bases. Germline V CDR1 and CDR2: SGHRS, YFSETQ. V shed 4 bases, J shed 2 bases, and the junction held 9 bases outside the gene matches. This CDR3 comprises 15 residues. The CDR3 bases are TGCGCCAGCAGCCTTGGGACAGAACACACCTACGAGCAGTACTTC. Its translation is CASSLGTEHTYEQYF.

The chain carries TRBV5-6 and TRBJ1-1; D unclear. With 0 bases removed from V and 4 bases from J, the gap between germline ends came to 13 bases. This CDR3 has 15 amino acids. Germline-derived CDR1 and CDR2 are SGHDT and YYEEEE. DNA of the CDR3: TGTGCCAGCAGCTTGGTACCCCAAGGGAGCACTGAAGCTTTCTTT. It translates to CASSLVPQGSTEAFF. The full variable domain, completed using reference TRBV5-6 and TRBJ1-1, is DAGVTQSPTHLIKTRGQQVTLRCSPKSGHDTVSWYQQALGQGPQFIFQYYEEEERQRGNFPDRFSGHQFPNYSSELNVNALLLGDSALYLCASSLVPQGSTEAFFGQGTRLTVV.

This clone was counted between two and nine times. This rearrangement joins TRBV10-3 to TRBJ1-1; 10 nucleotides match TRBD1. CDR3 size: 14 residues. CDR1 is ENHRY and CDR2 is SYGVKD in the germline V gene. The ends lost 4 bases at V and 2 bases at J; junction bases unmatched: 1. Here the CDR3 reads CAISGDRGNTEAFF. The CDR3 DNA reads as TGTGCCATCAGTGGGGACAGGGGTAACACTGAAGCTTTCTTT.

The V gene is TRBV10-3, the J gene TRBJ1-2; D not certain. Trimming stripped 6 bases from V and 5 bases from J, with 16 bases between. Germline V CDR1 and CDR2: ENHRY, SYGVKD. This CDR3 region has 14 residues. CDR3 residues: CAISLPGGGYGYTF. The CDR3 DNA reads as TGTGCCATCAGCCTCCCGGGCGGAGGGTATGGCTACACCTTC.

The V call is TRBV3-1 (or the pseudogene TRBV3-2), the J call TRBJ1-2; 10 nucleotides line up with TRBD1. V shed 0 bases and J 13 bases; nucleotides not matched to a gene: 14. Germline V gene data show CDR1 as LGHDT and CDR2 as YNNKEL (reference sequence). The CDR3 runs 16 residues. The CDR3: CASSQDISIGQGGATF. The DNA for the CDR3 is TGTGCCAGCAGCCAAGATATTAGTATTGGACAGGGGGGAGCCACCTTC.

This clone was detected once. The chain joins TRBV4-3 to TRBJ2-4, with TRBD2 matching over 12 bases. V was pared by 0 bases and J by 3 bases, with 12 bases of the junction left unmatched. Germline V lookup: CDR1 LGHNA, CDR2 YSLEER. The CDR3 runs to 20 residues. CDR3 bases: TGCGCCAGCAGCCAAGATGCCTTACTGACTAGCGGGAGCGTCAAAAACATTCAGTACTTC. Translation gives CASSQDALLTSGSVKNIQYF.

V and J are TRBV5-6 and TRBJ2-7, with a weak D call TRBD2 (6 bases). The CDR3 has 14 residues. V lost 1 base and J lost 5, with 13 bases in between. Germline V gene lookup returns CDR1 SGHDT and CDR2 YYEEEE. Written as DNA, the CDR3 is TGTGCCAGCAGCTTGCCCGGACTATCGAACGAGCAGTACTTC. Translation: CASSLPGLSNEQYF.

The rearrangement links TRBV24-1 to TRBJ2-3, with 7 bases matching TRBD1. The CDR3 consists of 15 residues. Unmatched junction bases numbered 5, after V lost 4 bases and J lost 2 bases. CDR1 and CDR2 (germline): KGHDR, SFDVKD. CDR3 in amino acids: CATSERQGYTDTQYF. CDR3 nucleotide sequence: TGTGCCACCAGTGAGCGACAGGGTTACACAGATACGCAGTATTTT.

This sequence joins TRBV18 and TRBJ2-3; TRBD1 agrees at 7 bases. Losses at the gene ends were 2 bases for V and 2 bases for J; bases not matched to a gene: 1. CDR1 is KGHSH and CDR2 is LQKENI in the germline V gene. This CDR3 contains 14 residues. CDR3 sequence reads: CASSPGTDTDTQYF. The DNA of the CDR3 is TGTGCCAGCTCACCAGGGACAGACACAGATACGCAGTATTTT.

The chain has TRBV20-1 and TRBJ1-1, with D unresolved. CDR3 length: 15 amino acids. Germline lookup yields CDR1 DFQATT and CDR2 SNEGSKA (reference sequence). Deletions cut 3 bases from V and 0 bases from J, with 14 bases between. CDR3 region: CSASDGLRLNTEAFF. CDR3 coding DNA: TGCAGTGCTAGTGACGGTCTCCGCTTGAACACTGAAGCTTTCTTT.

The gene calls are TRBV6-5 and TRBJ1-3; D is unresolved. This CDR3 region has 15 residues. Germline-derived CDR1 and CDR2 are MNHEY and SVGAGI. Trimming left V 5 bases short and J 1 base short, with 12 bases between. In DNA form, the CDR3 reads TGTGCCAGCAGTCCCCCCGCTGGGTCTGGAAACACCATATATTTT. Translating it yields CASSPPAGSGNTIYF.

DNA for the CDR3: TGTGCCAGTAGTATACGGGCTTTTAACTATGGCTACACCTTC. It is translated as CASSIRAFNYGYTF. The chain recombines TRBV19 with TRBJ1-2, with D unclear. The CDR3 covers 14 residues. Germline V gene lookup returns CDR1 LNHDA and CDR2 SQIVND (reference sequence). V was trimmed by 2 bases and J by 1 base, leaving 8 bases between them.

The V call is TRBV2, the J call TRBJ2-5; D gene ambiguous. This CDR3 has 14 residues. V dropped 3 bases and J dropped 1 base, with 9 bases sitting between them. Looked up from germline, CDR1 is SNHLY and CDR2 is FYNNEI. CDR3 region: CASSEVRAQETQYF. CDR3 nucleotide sequence: TGTGCCAGCAGTGAGGTTAGGGCCCAAGAGACCCAGTACTTC.

The chain recombines TRBV18 with TRBJ1-2, with D possibly matching TRBD1 (6 bases). Trimming removed 3 bases from V and 3 bases from J, with 14 bases in between. Per the germline V gene, CDR1 is KGHSH and CDR2 is LQKENI. This CDR3 contains 15 residues. CDR3 region: CASSPRGSRDYGYTF. The DNA for the CDR3 is TGTGCCAGCTCACCCAGGGGCAGCAGAGACTATGGCTACACCTTC.

This clone has only one observation. V is TRBV30 and J is TRBJ1-5, with 10 bases aligning to TRBD1. The CDR3 runs 15 residues. J gave up 6 bases and V 1 base, and 6 bases lay outside the gene matches. Per the germline V gene, CDR1 is GTSNPN and CDR2 is SVGIG (reference sequence). CDR3 residues: CAWSARDRGIQPQHF. As DNA, the CDR3 is TGTGCCTGGAGTGCCCGGGACAGGGGTATTCAGCCCCAGCATTTT. Full variable domain (outside the CDR3, taken from reference TRBV30 and TRBJ1-5): SQTIHQWPATLVQPVGSPLSLECTVEGTSNPNLYWYRQAAGRGLQLLFYSVGIGQISSEVPQNLSASRPQDRQFILSSKKLLLSDSGFYLCAWSARDRGIQPQHFGDGTRLSIL.